A selection of T cell receptor beta chains follows, all from one sample in a study of CXCR3-negative and CXCR3-positive naive CD8 T cells. From the 5' RACE reads, TCRdb lists one entry per CDR3 protein and no DNA. This sample's clone table lists 90,000 to 150,000 distinct CDR3 sequences. The sequencing input was naive CXCR3+ CD8+ T cells from blood. All receptors derive from a human donor in good health. Some clones in this sample may be carry-over from other donors' samples. The CDR3 runs from the conserved cysteine through the conserved F or W. The order of the fields is V gene, CDR3 length, J gene, CDR3 protein.

>TRBV7-2|19|TRBJ1-5
CASSLGGTEVGYSNQPQHF
>TRBV5-1|14|TRBJ2-2
CASSYGSNTGELFF
>TRBV29-1|14|TRBJ2-5
CSVEKAGSMETQYF
>TRBV7-9|15|TRBJ1-1
CASSSRDRLNTEAFF
>TRBV5-4|14|TRBJ2-3
CASSLQGPTDTQYF
>TRBV28|13|TRBJ2-2
CASSGGNTGELFF
>TRBV27|14|TRBJ2-7
CASSPGRSSYEQYF
>TRBV6-4|18|TRBJ2-7
CASSEFPSMTGEGYEQYF
>TRBV28|14|TRBJ1-4
CASSFVGRDEKLFF
>TRBV7-8|14|TRBJ2-5
CASSLVVVQETQYF
>TRBV29-1|14|TRBJ1-1
CSVVDTGAGGEAFF